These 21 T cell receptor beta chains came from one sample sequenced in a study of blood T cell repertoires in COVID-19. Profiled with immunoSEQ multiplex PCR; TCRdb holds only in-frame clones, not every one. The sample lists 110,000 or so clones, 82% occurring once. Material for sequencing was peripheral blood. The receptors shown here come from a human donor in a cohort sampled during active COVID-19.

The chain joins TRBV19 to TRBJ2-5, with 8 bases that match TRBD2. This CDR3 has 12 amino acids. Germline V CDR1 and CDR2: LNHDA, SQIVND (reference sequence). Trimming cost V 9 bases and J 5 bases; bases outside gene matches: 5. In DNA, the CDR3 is TGTGCCAGCGGGACTAGATGGGAGACCCAGTACTTC. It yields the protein CASGTRWETQYF.

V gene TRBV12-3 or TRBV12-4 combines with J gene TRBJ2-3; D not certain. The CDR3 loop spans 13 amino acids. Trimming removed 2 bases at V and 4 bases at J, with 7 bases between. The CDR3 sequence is CASSLTAPDTQYF. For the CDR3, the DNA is TGTGCCAGCAGTTTAACCGCGCCAGATACGCAGTATTTT.

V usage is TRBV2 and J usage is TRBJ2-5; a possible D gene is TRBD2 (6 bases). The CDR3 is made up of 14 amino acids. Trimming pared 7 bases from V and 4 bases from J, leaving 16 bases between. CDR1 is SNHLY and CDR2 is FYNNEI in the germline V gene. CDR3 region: CASTNRGTGETQYF. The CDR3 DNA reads TGTGCCAGCACTAACCGGGGGACTGGAGAGACCCAGTACTTC.

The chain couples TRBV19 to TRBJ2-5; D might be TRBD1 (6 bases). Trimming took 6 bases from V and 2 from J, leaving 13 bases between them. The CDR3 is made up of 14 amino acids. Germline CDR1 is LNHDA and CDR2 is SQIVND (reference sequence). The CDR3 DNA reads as TGTGCCAGTAGCCCGCAGGGGTTTCAAGAGACCCAGTACTTC. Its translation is CASSPQGFQETQYF.

The CDR3 DNA sequence: TGTGCCAGCAGCTTGACAGACGAAAAACTGTTTTTT. Translation: CASSLTDEKLFF. This chain links TRBV7-9 with TRBJ1-4; D possibly corresponds to TRBD1 (5 bases). V lost 3 bases, J lost 8 bases, and 7 bases lay in between. Germline CDR1 reads SEHNR; CDR2 reads FQNEAQ (reference sequence). CDR3 length: 12 amino acids.

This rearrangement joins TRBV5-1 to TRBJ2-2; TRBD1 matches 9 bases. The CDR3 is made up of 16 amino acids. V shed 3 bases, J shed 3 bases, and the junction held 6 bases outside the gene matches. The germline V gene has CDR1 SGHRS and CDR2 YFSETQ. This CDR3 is CASSSVGQGYTGELFF. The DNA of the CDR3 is TGCGCCAGCAGCTCGGTTGGACAGGGGTACACCGGGGAGCTGTTTTTT.

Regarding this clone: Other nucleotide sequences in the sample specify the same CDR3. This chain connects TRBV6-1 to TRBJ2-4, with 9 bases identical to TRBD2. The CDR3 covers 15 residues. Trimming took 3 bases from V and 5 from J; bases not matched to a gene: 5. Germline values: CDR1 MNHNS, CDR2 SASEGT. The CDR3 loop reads CASSESGGSQNIQYF. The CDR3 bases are TGTGCCAGCAGTGAGAGCGGGGGGAGTCAAAACATTCAGTACTTC.

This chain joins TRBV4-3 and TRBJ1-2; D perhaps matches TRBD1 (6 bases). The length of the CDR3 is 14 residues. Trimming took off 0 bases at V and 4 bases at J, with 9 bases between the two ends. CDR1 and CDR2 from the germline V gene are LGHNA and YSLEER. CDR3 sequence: CASSQDFRGYGYTF. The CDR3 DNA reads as TGCGCCAGCAGCCAAGATTTCAGGGGCTATGGCTACACCTTC.

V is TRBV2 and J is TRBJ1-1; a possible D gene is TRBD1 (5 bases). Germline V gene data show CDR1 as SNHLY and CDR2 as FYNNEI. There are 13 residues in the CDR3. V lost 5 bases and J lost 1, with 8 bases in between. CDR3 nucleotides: TGTGCCAGCAGTAGGGACTCGAACACTGAAGCTTTCTTT. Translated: CASSRDSNTEAFF.

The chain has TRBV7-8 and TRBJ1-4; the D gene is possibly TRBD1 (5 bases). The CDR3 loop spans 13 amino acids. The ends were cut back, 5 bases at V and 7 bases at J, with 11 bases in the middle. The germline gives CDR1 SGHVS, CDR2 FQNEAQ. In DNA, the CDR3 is TGTGCCAGCAGCATCCCGGGGGGTGAAAAACTGTTTTTT. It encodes CASSIPGGEKLFF.

The CDR3 region has the DNA TGCGCCAGCAGCCCAACCGCGGGGTACAATGAGCAGTTCTTC. It encodes CASSPTAGYNEQFF. The V and J genes are TRBV5-1 and TRBJ2-1, with D perhaps TRBD2 (6 bases). V was shortened by 4 bases and J by 4 bases, with 12 bases between the two germline ends. Germline values: CDR1 SGHRS, CDR2 YFSETQ. This CDR3 comprises 14 residues.

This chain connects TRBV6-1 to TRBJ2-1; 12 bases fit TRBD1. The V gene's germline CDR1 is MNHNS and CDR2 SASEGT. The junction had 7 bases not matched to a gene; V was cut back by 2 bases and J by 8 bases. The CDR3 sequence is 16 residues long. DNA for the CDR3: TGTGCCAGCAGTGAAAGGGGACAGGGGGCTTTTGATGAGCAGTTCTTC. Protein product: CASSERGQGAFDEQFF.

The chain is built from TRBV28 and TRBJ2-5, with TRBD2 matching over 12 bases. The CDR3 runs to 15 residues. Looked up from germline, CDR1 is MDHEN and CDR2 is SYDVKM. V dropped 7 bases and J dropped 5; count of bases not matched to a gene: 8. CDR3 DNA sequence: TGTGCCAGCAACCCGACTAGCGGGGGATTTGAGACCCAGTACTTC. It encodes CASNPTSGGFETQYF. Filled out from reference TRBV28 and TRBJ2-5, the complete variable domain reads DVKVTQSSRYLVKRTGEKVFLECVQDMDHENMFWYRQDPGLGLRLIYFSYDVKMKEKGDIPEGYSVSREKKERFSLILESASTNQTSMYLCASNPTSGGFETQYFGPGTRLLVL.

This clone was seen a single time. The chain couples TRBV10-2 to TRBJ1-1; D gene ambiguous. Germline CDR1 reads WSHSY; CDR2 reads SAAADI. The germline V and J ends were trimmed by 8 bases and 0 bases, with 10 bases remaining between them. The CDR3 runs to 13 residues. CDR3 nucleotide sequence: TGCGCCAGCGGGCCAGATATGAACACTGAAGCTTTCTTT. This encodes CASGPDMNTEAFF.

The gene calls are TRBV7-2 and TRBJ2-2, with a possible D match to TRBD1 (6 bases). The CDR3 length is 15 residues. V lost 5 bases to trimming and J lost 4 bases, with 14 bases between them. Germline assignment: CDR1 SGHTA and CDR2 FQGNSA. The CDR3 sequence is CASSTVARGTGELFF. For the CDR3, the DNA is TGTGCCAGCAGCACCGTCGCCAGGGGCACCGGGGAGCTGTTTTTT.

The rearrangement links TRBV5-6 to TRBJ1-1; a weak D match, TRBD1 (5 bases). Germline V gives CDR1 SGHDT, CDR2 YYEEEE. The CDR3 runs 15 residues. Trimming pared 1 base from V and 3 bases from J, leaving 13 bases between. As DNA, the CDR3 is TGTGCCAGCAGCTTGCCCTCGGCGGGGGACACTGAAGCTTTCTTT. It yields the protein CASSLPSAGDTEAFF.

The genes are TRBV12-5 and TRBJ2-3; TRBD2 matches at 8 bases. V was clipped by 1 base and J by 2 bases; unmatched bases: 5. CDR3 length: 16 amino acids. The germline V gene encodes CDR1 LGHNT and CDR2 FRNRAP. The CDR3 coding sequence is TGTGCTAGTGGTTTGGGGCTAGCGGGTAACACAGATACGCAGTATTTT. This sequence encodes CASGLGLAGNTDTQYF.

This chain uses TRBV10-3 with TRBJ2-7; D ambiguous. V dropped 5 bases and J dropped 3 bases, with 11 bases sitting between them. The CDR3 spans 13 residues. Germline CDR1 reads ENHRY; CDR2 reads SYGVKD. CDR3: CAISKLLDYEQYF. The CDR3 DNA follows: TGTGCCATCAGTAAGCTGCTTGACTACGAGCAGTACTTC.

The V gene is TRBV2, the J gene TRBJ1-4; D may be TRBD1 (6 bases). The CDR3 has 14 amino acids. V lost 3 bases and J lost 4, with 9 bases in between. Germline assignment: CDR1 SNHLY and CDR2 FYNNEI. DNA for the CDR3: TGTGCCAGCAGTGACGGGGGGCGTAATGAAAAACTGTTTTTT. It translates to CASSDGGRNEKLFF.

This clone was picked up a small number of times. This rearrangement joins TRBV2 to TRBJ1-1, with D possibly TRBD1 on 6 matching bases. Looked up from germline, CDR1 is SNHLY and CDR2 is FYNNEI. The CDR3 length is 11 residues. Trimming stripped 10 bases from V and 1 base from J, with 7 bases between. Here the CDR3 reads CATQGNTEAFF. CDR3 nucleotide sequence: TGTGCCACACAGGGGAACACTGAAGCTTTCTTT. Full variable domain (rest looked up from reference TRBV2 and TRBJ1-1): EPEVTQTPSHQVTQMGQEVILRCVPISNHLYFYWYRQILGQKVEFLVSFYNNEISEKSEIFDDQFSVERPDGSNFTLKIRSTKLEDSAMYFCATQGNTEAFFGQGTRLTVV.

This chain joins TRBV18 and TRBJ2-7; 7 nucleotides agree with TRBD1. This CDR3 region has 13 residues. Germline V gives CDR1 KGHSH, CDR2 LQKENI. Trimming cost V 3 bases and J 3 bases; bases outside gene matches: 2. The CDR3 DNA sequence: TGTGCCAGCTCACCTGGACAGGACTACGAGCAGTACTTC. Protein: CASSPGQDYEQYF.